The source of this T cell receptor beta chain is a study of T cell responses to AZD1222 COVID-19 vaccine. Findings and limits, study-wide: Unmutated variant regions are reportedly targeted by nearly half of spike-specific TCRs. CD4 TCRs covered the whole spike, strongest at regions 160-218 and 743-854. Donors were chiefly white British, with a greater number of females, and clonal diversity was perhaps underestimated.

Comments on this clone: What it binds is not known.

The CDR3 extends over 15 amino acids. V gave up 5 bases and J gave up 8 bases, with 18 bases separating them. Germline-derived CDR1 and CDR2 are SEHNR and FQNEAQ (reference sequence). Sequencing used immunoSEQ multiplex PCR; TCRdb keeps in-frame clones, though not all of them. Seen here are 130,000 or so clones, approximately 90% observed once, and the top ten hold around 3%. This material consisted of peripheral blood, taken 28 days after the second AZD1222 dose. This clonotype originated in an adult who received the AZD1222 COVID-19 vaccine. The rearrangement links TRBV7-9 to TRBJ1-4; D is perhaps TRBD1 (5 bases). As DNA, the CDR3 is TGTGCCAGCAGCCGAGGTGCCGGGGGTCGGGAAAAACTGTTTTTT. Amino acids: CASSRGAGGREKLFF.